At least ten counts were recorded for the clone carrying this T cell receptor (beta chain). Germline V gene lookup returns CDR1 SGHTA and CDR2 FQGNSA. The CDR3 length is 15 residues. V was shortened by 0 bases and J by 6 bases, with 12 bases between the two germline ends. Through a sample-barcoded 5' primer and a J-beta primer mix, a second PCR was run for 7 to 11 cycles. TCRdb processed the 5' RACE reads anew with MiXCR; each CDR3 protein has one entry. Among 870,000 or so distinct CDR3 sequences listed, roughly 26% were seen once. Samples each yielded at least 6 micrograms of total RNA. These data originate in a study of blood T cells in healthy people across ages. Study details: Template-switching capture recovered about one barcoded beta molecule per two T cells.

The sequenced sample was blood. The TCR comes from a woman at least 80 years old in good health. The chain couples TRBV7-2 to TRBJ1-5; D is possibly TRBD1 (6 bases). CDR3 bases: TGTGCCAGCAGCTTAGCAATGGGGGCAGGTCAGCCCCAGCATTTT. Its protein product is CASSLAMGAGQPQHF.